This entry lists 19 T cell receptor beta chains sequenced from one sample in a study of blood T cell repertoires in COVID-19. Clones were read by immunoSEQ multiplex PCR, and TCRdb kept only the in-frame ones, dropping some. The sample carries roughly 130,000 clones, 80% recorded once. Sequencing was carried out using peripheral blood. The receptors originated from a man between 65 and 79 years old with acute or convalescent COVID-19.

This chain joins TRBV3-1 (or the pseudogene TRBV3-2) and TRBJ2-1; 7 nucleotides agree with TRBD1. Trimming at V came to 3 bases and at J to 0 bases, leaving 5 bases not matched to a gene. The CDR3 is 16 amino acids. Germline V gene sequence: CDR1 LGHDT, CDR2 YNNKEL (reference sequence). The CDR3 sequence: CASSQDRRSSYNEQFF. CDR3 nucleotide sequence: TGTGCCAGCAGCCAGGACAGGCGAAGCTCCTACAATGAGCAGTTCTTC.

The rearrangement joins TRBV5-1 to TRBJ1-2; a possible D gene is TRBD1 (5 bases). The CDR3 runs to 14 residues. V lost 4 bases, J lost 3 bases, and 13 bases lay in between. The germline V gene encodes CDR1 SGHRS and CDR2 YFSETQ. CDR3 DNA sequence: TGCGCCAGCAGCCGGGAGTGGGGGGACTATGGCTACACCTTC. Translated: CASSREWGDYGYTF.

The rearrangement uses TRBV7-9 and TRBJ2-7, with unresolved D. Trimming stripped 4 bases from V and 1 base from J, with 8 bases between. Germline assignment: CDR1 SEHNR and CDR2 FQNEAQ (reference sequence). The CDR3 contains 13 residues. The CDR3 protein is CASSSGPSYEQYF. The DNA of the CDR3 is TGTGCCAGCAGCTCGGGTCCTTCCTACGAGCAGTACTTC.

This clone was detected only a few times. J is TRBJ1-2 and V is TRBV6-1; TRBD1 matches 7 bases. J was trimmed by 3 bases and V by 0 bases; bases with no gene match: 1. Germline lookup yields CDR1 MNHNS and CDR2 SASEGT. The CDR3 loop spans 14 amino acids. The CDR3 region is CASSEAGGYYGYTF. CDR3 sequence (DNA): TGTGCCAGCAGTGAAGCAGGGGGCTACTATGGCTACACCTTC.

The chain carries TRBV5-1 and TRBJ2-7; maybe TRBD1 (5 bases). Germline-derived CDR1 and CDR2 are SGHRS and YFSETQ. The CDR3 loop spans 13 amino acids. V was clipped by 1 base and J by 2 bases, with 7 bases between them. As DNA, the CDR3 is TGCGCCAGCAGCTTGTCAGGGCCCTACGAGCAGTACTTC. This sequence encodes CASSLSGPYEQYF.

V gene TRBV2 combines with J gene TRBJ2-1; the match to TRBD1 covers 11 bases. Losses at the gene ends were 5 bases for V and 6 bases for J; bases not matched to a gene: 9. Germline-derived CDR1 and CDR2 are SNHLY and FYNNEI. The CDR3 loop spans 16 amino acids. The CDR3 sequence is CASSKWTGGAPNEQFF. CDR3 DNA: TGTGCCAGCAGTAAATGGACAGGGGGCGCTCCCAATGAGCAGTTCTTC.

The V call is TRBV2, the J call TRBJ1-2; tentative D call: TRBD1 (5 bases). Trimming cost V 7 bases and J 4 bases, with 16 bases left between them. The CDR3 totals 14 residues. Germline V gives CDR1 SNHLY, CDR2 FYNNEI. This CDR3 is CASTGTGFVYGYTF. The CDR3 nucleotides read TGTGCCAGCACTGGAACAGGATTCGTCTATGGCTACACCTTC.

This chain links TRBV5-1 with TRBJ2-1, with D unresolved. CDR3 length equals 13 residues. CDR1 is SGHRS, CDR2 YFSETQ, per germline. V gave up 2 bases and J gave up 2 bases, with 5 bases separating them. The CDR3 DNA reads TGCGCCAGCAGCTTTCAGACCTACAATGAGCAGTTCTTC. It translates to CASSFQTYNEQFF.

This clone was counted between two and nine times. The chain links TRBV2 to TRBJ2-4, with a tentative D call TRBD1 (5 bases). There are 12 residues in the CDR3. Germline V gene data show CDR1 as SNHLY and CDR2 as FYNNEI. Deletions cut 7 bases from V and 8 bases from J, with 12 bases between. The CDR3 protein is CASMTEGDIQYF. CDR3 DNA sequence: TGTGCCAGCATGACGGAAGGGGACATTCAGTACTTC. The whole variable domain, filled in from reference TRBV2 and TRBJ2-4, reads EPEVTQTPSHQVTQMGQEVILRCVPISNHLYFYWYRQILGQKVEFLVSFYNNEISEKSEIFDDQFSVERPDGSNFTLKIRSTKLEDSAMYFCASMTEGDIQYFGAGTRLSVL.

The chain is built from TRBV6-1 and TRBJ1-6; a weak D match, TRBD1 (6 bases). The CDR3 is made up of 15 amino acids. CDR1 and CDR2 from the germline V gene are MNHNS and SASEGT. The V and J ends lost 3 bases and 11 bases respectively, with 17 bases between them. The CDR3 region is CASSETGTRGAPLHF. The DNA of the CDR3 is TGTGCCAGCAGTGAGACCGGGACAAGGGGAGCACCCCTCCACTTT.

CDR3 loop: CASSDRGKGEKLFF. CDR3 nucleotides: TGTGCCAGCAGTGACAGGGGAAAGGGTGAAAAACTGTTTTTT. The genes are TRBV2 and TRBJ1-4; possible D gene TRBD1, 6 bases. V dropped 3 bases and J dropped 7 bases, with 12 bases sitting between them. This CDR3 is 14 amino acids long. Germline V lookup: CDR1 SNHLY, CDR2 FYNNEI. Using reference TRBV2 and TRBJ1-4 for the parts outside the CDR3, the full variable domain is EPEVTQTPSHQVTQMGQEVILRCVPISNHLYFYWYRQILGQKVEFLVSFYNNEISEKSEIFDDQFSVERPDGSNFTLKIRSTKLEDSAMYFCASSDRGKGEKLFFGSGTQLSVL.

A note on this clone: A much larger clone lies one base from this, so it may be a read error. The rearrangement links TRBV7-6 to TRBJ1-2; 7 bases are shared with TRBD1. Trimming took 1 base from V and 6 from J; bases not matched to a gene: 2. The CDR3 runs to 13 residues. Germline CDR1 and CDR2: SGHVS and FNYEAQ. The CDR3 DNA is TGTGCCAGCAGCTTAGAACAGGGGAATGGCTACACCTTC. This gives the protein CASSLEQGNGYTF.

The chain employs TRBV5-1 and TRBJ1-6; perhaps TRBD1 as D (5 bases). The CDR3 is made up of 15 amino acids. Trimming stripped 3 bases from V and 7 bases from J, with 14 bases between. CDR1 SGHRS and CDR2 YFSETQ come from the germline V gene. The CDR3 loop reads CASSWGGEGNSPLHF. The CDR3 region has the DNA TGCGCCAGCAGCTGGGGAGGTGAGGGGAATTCACCCCTCCACTTT.

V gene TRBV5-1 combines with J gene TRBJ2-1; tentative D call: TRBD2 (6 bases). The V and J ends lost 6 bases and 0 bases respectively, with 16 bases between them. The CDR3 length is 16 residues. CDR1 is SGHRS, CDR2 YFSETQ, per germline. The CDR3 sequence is CASTKGLPSSYNEQFF. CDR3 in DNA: TGCGCCAGCACCAAGGGACTCCCGAGCTCCTACAATGAGCAGTTCTTC.

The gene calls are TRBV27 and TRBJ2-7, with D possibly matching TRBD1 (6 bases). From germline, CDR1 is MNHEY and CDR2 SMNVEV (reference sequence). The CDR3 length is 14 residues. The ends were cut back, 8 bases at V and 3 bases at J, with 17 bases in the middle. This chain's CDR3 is CASGTGFPYYEQYF. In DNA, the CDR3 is TGTGCCAGCGGCACAGGGTTTCCTTACTACGAGCAGTACTTC.

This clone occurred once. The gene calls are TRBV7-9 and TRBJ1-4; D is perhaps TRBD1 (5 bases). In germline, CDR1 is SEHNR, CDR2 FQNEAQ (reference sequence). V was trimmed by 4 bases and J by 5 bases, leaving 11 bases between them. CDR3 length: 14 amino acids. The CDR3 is CASSSGLNNEKLFF. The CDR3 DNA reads TGTGCCAGCAGCTCGGGACTCAACAATGAAAAACTGTTTTTT.

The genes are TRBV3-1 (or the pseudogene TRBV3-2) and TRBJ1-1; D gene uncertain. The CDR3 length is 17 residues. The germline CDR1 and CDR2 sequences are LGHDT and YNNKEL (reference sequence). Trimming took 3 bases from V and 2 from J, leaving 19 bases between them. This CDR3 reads CASSQATTAALNTEAFF. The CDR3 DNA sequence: TGTGCCAGCAGCCAGGCGACAACGGCCGCCTTAAACACTGAAGCTTTCTTT.

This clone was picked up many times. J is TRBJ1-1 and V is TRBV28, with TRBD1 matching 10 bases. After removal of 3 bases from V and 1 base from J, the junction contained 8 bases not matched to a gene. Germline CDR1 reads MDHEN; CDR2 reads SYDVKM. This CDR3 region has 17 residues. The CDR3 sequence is CASSFLDRGRGNTEAFF. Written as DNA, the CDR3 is TGTGCCAGCAGTTTCCTGGACAGGGGGAGGGGGAACACTGAAGCTTTCTTT.

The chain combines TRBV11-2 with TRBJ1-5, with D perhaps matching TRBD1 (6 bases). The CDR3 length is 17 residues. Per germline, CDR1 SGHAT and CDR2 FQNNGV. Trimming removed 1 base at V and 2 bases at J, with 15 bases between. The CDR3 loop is CASSLVDQGRGNQPQHF. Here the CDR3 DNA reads TGTGCCAGCAGCTTAGTAGACCAGGGGAGGGGCAATCAGCCCCAGCATTTT. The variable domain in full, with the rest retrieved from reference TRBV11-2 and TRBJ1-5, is EAGVAQSPRYKIIEKRQSVAFWCNPISGHATLYWYQQILGQGPKLLIQFQNNGVVDDSQLPKDRFSAERLKGVDSTLKIQPAKLEDSAVYLCASSLVDQGRGNQPQHFGDGTRLSIL.